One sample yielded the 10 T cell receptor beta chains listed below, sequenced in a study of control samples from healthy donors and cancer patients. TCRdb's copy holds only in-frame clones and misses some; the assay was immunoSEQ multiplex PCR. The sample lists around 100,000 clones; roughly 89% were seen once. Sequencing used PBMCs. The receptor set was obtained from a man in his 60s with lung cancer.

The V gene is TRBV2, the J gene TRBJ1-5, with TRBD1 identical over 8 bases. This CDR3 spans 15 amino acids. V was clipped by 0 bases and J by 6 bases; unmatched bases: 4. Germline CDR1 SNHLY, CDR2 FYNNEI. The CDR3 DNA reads TGTGCCAGCAGTGAAGCCAGGGGGCAAGGTCAGCCCCAGCATTTT. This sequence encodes CASSEARGQGQPQHF.

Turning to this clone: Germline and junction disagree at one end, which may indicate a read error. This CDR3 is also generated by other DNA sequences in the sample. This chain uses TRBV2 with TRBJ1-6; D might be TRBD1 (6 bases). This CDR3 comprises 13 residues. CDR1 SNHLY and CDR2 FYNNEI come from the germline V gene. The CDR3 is CASSNRVNSPLHF. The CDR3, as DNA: TGTGCCAGCAGTAACAGGGTTAATTCGCCCCTCCACTTT.

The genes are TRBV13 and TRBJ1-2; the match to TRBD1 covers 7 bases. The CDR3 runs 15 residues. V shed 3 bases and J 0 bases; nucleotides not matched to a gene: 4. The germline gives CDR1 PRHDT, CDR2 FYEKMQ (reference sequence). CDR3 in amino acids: CASSLGGQANYGYTF. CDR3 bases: TGTGCCAGCAGCTTGGGCGGACAGGCTAACTATGGCTACACCTTC.

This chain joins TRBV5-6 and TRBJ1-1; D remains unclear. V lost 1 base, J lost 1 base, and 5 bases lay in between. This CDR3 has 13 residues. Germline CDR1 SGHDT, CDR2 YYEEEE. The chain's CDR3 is CASSLWGNTEAFF. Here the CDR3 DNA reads TGTGCCAGCAGCTTGTGGGGGAACACTGAAGCTTTCTTT.

The CDR3 region has the DNA TGTGCCAGCAGCGTAGCGGGGACTGGGAAACTGTTTTTT. This translates into CASSVAGTGKLFF. The chain uses TRBV9 and TRBJ1-4, with D maybe TRBD1 (5 bases). In germline, CDR1 is SGDLS, CDR2 YYNGEE. Deletions cut 0 bases from V and 11 bases from J, with 11 bases between. The CDR3 sequence is 13 residues long.

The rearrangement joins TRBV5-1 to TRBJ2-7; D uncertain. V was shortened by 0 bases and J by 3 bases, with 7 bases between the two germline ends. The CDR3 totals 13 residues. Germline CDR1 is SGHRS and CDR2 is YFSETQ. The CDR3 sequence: CASSLAIGYEQYV. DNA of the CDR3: TGCGCCAGCAGCTTGGCCATAGGCTACGAGCAGTACGTC.

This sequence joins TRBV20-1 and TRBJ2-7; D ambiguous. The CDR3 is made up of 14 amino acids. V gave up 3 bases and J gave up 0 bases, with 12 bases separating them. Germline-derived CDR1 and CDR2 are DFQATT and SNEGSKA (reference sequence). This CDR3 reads CSASDIRSSYEQYV. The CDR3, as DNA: TGCAGTGCTAGTGATATCAGGAGCTCCTACGAGCAGTACGTC.

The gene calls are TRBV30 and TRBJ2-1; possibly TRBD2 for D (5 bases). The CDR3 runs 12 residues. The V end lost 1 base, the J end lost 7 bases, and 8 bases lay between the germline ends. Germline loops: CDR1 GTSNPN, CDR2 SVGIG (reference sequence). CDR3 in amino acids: CAWSALVNEQFF. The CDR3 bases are TGTGCCTGGAGTGCACTAGTAAATGAGCAGTTCTTC.

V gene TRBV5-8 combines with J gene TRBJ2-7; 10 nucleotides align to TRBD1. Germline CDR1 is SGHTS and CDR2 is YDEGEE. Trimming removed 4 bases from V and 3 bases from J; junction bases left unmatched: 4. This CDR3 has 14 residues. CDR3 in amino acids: CASSTRTGGYEQYF. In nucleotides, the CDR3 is TGTGCCAGCAGCACTCGGACAGGGGGCTACGAGCAGTACTTC.

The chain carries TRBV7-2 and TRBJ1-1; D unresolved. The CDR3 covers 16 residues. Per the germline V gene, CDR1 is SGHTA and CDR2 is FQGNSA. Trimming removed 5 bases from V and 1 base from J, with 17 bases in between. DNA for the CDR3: TGTGCCAGCAGCCTATCTGGTGGCAGGCCGAACACTGAAGCTTTCTTT. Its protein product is CASSLSGGRPNTEAFF.